The rows below give T cell receptor beta chains drawn from one sample of a study of cytomegalovirus exposure and HLA in healthy donors. Clones were sequenced by immunoSEQ multiplex PCR, and TCRdb holds only the in-frame ones, with some missing. The sample contains tens of thousands of clones, approximately 95% of which appear only once. The sample taken for sequencing was PBMCs. The receptors here all came from a young man in good health and CMV-seropositive. CDR3s include the opening cysteine and the closing phenylalanine or tryptophan. Fields, in order: CDR3 DNA, CDR3 protein, V gene, clone size, D gene, J gene. A D gene is named only where the DNA matches it firmly. Rows give clone size only sometimes, using once, few, many, or a class for an expanded clone.

TGTGCCAGCAGTGAACTCGGGAGAACCTCCTACAATGAGCAGTTCTTC | CASSELGRTSYNEQFF | TRBV6-1 | - | - | TRBJ2-1
TGTGCCAGCAGCAGGGGAGAGGCTAGCGCCTCCACAGATACGCAGTATTTT | CASSRGEASASTDTQYF | TRBV9 | - | - | TRBJ2-3
TGTGCCAGCAGTGCCTCTAGGGGGACAGGGTTGTTTGAGCAGTTCTTC | CASSASRGTGLFEQFF | TRBV28 | - | TRBD1 | TRBJ2-1
TGTGCCAGCAGCCCAGTGGGGGGGATCTCCTACAATGAGCAGTTCTTC | CASSPVGGISYNEQFF | TRBV9 | - | TRBD2 | TRBJ2-1
TGTGCCAGCAGCCCCAGGGCAGGGGTTGCAGCAAATGAGCAGTTCTTC | CASSPRAGVAANEQFF | TRBV7-8 | - | - | TRBJ2-1
TGTGCCATCAGTGAGTCATGGCGGCAGGGGTTCACAGATACGCAGTATTTT | CAISESWRQGFTDTQYF | TRBV10-3 | - | - | TRBJ2-3
TGCGCCAGTACAGGGAACGCGAACACCGGGGAGCTGTTTTTT | CASTGNANTGELFF | TRBV5-1 | - | - | TRBJ2-2
TGCGCCACGGGGGGGGGCTACGAGCAGTACTTC | CATGGGYEQYF | TRBV10-2 | - | TRBD2 | TRBJ2-7
TGTGCCAGCAGCCAGGGTAATGAGCAGTTCTTC | CASSQGNEQFF | TRBV9 | - | - | TRBJ2-1
TGTGCCAGCAGCCACCCGACGGGACTAGAGACCTACGAGCAGTACTTC | CASSHPTGLETYEQYF | TRBV4-2 | - | TRBD2 | TRBJ2-7
TGTGCCAGCTCGCCTCAGGCCGGGGGCTCCTACGAGCAGTACTTC | CASSPQAGGSYEQYF | TRBV18 | - | - | TRBJ2-7
TGCGCCAGCAGCTTGGGACCAGGGCCCAAAAACATTCAGTACTTC | CASSLGPGPKNIQYF | TRBV5-1 | - | - | TRBJ2-4
TGTGCCAGTAGTATAGACGTCCCGAGACGAGGTGAAGCTTTCTTT | CASSIDVPRRGEAFF | TRBV19 | - | - | TRBJ1-1
TGCGCCAGCAGCTTGGGACTCCCGAACACCGGGGAGCTGTTTTTT | CASSLGLPNTGELFF | TRBV5-1 | - | - | TRBJ2-2
TGTGCCAGCAGCTTCGTAAATGAGCAGTTCTTC | CASSFVNEQFF | TRBV5-6 | - | - | TRBJ2-1
TGTGCCAGTAGTATCGGGGGTCAGCCCCAGCATTTT | CASSIGGQPQHF | TRBV19 | - | - | TRBJ1-5
TGTGCCAGCAGTGGCTCCGGGGGCAATGAGCAGTTCTTC | CASSGSGGNEQFF | TRBV6-4 | - | - | TRBJ2-1
TGTGCCAGCAGCTTGGAGGGAGCGAGCTCCTACGAGCAGTACTTC | CASSLEGASSYEQYF | TRBV5-4 | once | - | TRBJ2-7
TGTGCCAGCAGGGCCTCCCTCGGACAGGGCGGGAGGGCCTTCAATGAGCAGTTCTTC | CASRASLGQGGRAFNEQFF | TRBV28 | - | - | TRBJ2-1
TGTGCTAGTGCCCCCGGGGACAGGGGTGAAAAACTGTTTTTT | CASAPGDRGEKLFF | TRBV12-5 | - | TRBD1 | TRBJ1-4
TGTGCCAGCAGCGTAGGATCGGGGGGGAGCTCCTACAATGAGCAGTTCTTC | CASSVGSGGSSYNEQFF | TRBV9 | - | TRBD2 | TRBJ2-1
TGTGCCAGCAGTTTAACCCCAGGGTACGAGCAGTACTTC | CASSLTPGYEQYF | TRBV27 | few | - | TRBJ2-7
TGTGCCAGCAGCCAATTAGGGGCGTCCTACGAGCAGTACTTC | CASSQLGASYEQYF | TRBV6-1 | - | - | TRBJ2-7
TGTGCCAGCAGTTTTACAGGGACCGGACTAGCGGGGATTGAGCAGTTCTTC | CASSFTGTGLAGIEQFF | TRBV28 | - | TRBD2 | TRBJ2-1
TGTGCCAGCAGCGTAGGGCACCCAGATACGCAGTATTTT | CASSVGHPDTQYF | TRBV9 | once | - | TRBJ2-3
TGTGCCAGCAGCTTAGTTGCGGCTAGCGGTTCCTACGAGCAGTACTTC | CASSLVAASGSYEQYF | TRBV7-2 | once | TRBD2 | TRBJ2-7
TGTGCCAGTAGTATAGATTCGGCTAGCGGGACGCATCAAGAGACCCAGTACTTC | CASSIDSASGTHQETQYF | TRBV19 | - | TRBD2 | TRBJ2-5
TGTGCCAGCAGTGAATTAGGGGGGACTAGCGGGAGGCCCGGGGAGCTGTTTTTT | CASSELGGTSGRPGELFF | TRBV25-1 | - | TRBD2 | TRBJ2-2
TGCAGCGTTGGGCTGGGCACAGATACGCAGTATTTT | CSVGLGTDTQYF | TRBV29-1 | - | - | TRBJ2-3
TGTGCCAGCAGTTTACCGAGGGCCGCTCAGCCCCAGCATTTT | CASSLPRAAQPQHF | TRBV28 | - | - | TRBJ1-5
TGTGCCAGCAGCAGACTAGCGGGACATGACTACGAGCAGTACTTC | CASSRLAGHDYEQYF | TRBV7-2 | - | TRBD2 | TRBJ2-7
TGTGCCAGCAGTCCCGGGACTAGCGGGGCTAATGAGCAGTTCTTC | CASSPGTSGANEQFF | TRBV6-6 | - | TRBD2 | TRBJ2-1
TGTGCCAGCAGACCTACCCCGGGACACTTATCCTACGAGCAGTACTTC | CASRPTPGHLSYEQYF | TRBV27 | - | - | TRBJ2-7
TGTGCCAGCGCAACCCCCCCGGGGATTAATGGCTACACCTTC | CASATPPGINGYTF | TRBV28 | - | - | TRBJ1-2
TGTGCCATCAGTGAAATAGGACAAGTAGGTTTAAACACCATATATTTT | CAISEIGQVGLNTIYF | TRBV10-3 | - | - | TRBJ1-3
TGCGCCAGCAGCTTTACGGGAGGGGGAGAGACCCAGTACTTC | CASSFTGGGETQYF | TRBV5-1 | - | TRBD2 | TRBJ2-5
TGTGCCAGCAGCCCTCGGGGGGGGACCTCAACTAATGAAAAACTGTTTTTT | CASSPRGGTSTNEKLFF | TRBV28 | - | - | TRBJ1-4
TGCGCCAGCAGCCAAGGGCGGATGCGGGGTAGCACAGATACGCAGTATTTT | CASSQGRMRGSTDTQYF | TRBV4-1 | - | - | TRBJ2-3
TGTGCCAGCAGTGCCAGGGGTGGTCAGCTGTTTTTT | CASSARGGQLFF | TRBV6-1 | - | - | TRBJ2-2
TGCGCCAGCAGCGCCGGGACAATGAACACCGGGGAGCTGTTTTTT | CASSAGTMNTGELFF | TRBV5-1 | - | - | TRBJ2-2
TGTGCCAGCAGCTCTGACATGAACACTGAAGCTTTCTTT | CASSSDMNTEAFF | TRBV7-3 | - | - | TRBJ1-1
TGTGCCAGCAGCCCTTACAGGGGCCGGAACACCGGGGAGCTGTTTTTT | CASSPYRGRNTGELFF | TRBV5-6 | - | TRBD1 | TRBJ2-2
TGTGCCAGCAGCCAAGATGGGGGCCGGCGGTATGGCTACACCTTC | CASSQDGGRRYGYTF | TRBV14 | once | - | TRBJ1-2
TGTGCCAGCGAGGAAGGAAGACTAGCGGGCGGCGAGCAGTACTTC | CASEEGRLAGGEQYF | TRBV7-9 | - | TRBD2 | TRBJ2-7
TGTGCCAGCAGCTTGGTCGGGGACAGCGCATATGGCTACACCTTC | CASSLVGDSAYGYTF | TRBV5-6 | - | TRBD1 | TRBJ1-2
TGTGCCAGCAGCCCCACCCCAGGGTCACTAAGCTCTGGGGCCAACGTCCTGACTTTC | CASSPTPGSLSSGANVLTF | TRBV7-9 | - | - | TRBJ2-6
TGTGCCAGCAGCCCGTGGACAGGTCCAACCTACGAGCAGTACTTC | CASSPWTGPTYEQYF | TRBV9 | - | TRBD1 | TRBJ2-7
TGTGCCAGCACAAGGACTAGCGGGACGCGGTACGAGCAGTACTTC | CASTRTSGTRYEQYF | TRBV27 | - | TRBD2 | TRBJ2-7
TGCGCCAGTGAGCGGGGAGGTCCGAAGAGCTCCTACAATGAGCAGTTCTTC | CASERGGPKSSYNEQFF | TRBV10-2 | - | TRBD2 | TRBJ2-1
TGTGCCAGCAGCTTGATGACTAGCGGGAGTTATAACGAGCAGTACTTC | CASSLMTSGSYNEQYF | TRBV11-3 | - | TRBD2 | TRBJ2-7
TGTGCCAGCAGCTTGGAGGACAGGGAGGTTCAGTACTTC | CASSLEDREVQYF | TRBV5-4 | - | TRBD1 | TRBJ2-7
TGTGCCAGCTCACCCGGGGGGTTGGAGACCCAGTACTTC | CASSPGGLETQYF | TRBV18 | - | TRBD2 | TRBJ2-5
TGTGCCAGCAGGATGACACGGACTACAGATACGCAGTATTTT | CASRMTRTTDTQYF | TRBV2 | - | - | TRBJ2-3
TGTGCCAGTAGTTCCCGGGGAAAAAACAATCCCTACGAGCAGTACTTC | CASSSRGKNNPYEQYF | TRBV19 | - | - | TRBJ2-7
TGTGCCTGGAGTAGTGGGAGGGCCCAGCAGTACTTC | CAWSSGRAQQYF | TRBV30 | - | TRBD2 | TRBJ2-7
TGTGCCAGCAGCCGACAGGGATTTGGAACAGATACGCAGTATTTT | CASSRQGFGTDTQYF | TRBV28 | - | TRBD1 | TRBJ2-3
TGTGCCAGCAGATACAGGGGGAACACTGAAGCTTTCTTT | CASRYRGNTEAFF | TRBV27 | once | TRBD1 | TRBJ1-1
TGTGCCAGTAGTATGGGGGCCCGTACCTATGGCTACACCTTC | CASSMGARTYGYTF | TRBV19 | - | - | TRBJ1-2
TGTGCCAGTAAGCGATCCGGGACTATAGGGGTATACAATGAGCAGTTCTTC | CASKRSGTIGVYNEQFF | TRBV19 | - | TRBD2 | TRBJ2-1
TGCGCCAGCAGCTCAGTACCAGGAAAAGACTATGGCTACACCTTC | CASSSVPGKDYGYTF | TRBV5-1 | once | - | TRBJ1-2